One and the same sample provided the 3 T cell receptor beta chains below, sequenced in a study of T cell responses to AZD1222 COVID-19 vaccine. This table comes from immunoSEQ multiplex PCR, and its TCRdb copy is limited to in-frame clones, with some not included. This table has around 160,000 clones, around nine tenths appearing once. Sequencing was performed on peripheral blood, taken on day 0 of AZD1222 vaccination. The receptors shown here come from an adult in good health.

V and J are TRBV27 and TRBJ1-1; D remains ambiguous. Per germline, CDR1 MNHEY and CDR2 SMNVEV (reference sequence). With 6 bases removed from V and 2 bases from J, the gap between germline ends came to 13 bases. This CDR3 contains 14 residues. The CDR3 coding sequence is TGTGCCAGCAGGCAGGCAGGCAGTAACACTGAAGCTTTCTTT. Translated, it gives CASRQAGSNTEAFF.

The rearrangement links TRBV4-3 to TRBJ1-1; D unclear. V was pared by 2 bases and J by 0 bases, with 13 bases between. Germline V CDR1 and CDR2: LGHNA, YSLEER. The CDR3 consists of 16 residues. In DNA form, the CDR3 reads TGCGCCAGCAGCCAATATCTAGCAGGACTGAACACTGAAGCTTTCTTT. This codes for CASSQYLAGLNTEAFF.

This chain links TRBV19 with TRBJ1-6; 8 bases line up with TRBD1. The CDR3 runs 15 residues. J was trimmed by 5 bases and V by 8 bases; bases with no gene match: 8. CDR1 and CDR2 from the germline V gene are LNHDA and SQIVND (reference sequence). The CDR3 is CASGIQGADNSPLHF. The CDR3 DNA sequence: TGTGCCAGTGGAATTCAGGGGGCTGATAATTCACCCCTCCACTTT.